This T cell receptor beta chain was recorded in a study of cytomegalovirus exposure and HLA in healthy donors. Trimming shortened V by 1 base and J by 15 bases, and 16 bases separated the two germline ends. Germline CDR1 GTSNPN, CDR2 SVGIG (reference sequence). There are 12 residues in the CDR3. 60 Vbeta and 13 Jbeta primers were used in PCR. Libraries were prepared by immunoSEQ multiplex PCR; TCRdb keeps only in-frame clonotypes and omits some of them. The sample carries 150,000 to 200,000 clones, around 80% recorded once. Sequencing was carried out using PBMCs. This receptor was taken from a male donor in good health and CMV-seronegative. This chain uses TRBV30 with TRBJ2-4; D might be TRBD1 (6 bases). CDR3 residues: CAWSDRTVRMYF. In nucleotides, the CDR3 is TGTGCCTGGAGTGACCGGACAGTCCGCATGTACTTC.